What follows describes a single T cell receptor (beta chain). Its antigen is undetermined. The protocol was immunoSEQ multiplex PCR, while the TCRdb copy is restricted to in-frame clones and leaves out a portion. Among almost 70,000 clones, around 90% were seen once, and the ten largest hold 8% to 11%. The germline V gene has CDR1 MDHEN and CDR2 SYDVKM. With 7 bases removed from V and 5 bases from J, the gap between germline ends came to 14 bases. CDR3 length equals 13 residues. The sample comes from a study of OX40 agonist ivuxolimab in advanced cancers. Whole-study findings and limits: With doses of 0.1 to 3.0 mg/kg, CD4+ and CD8+ blood T cells had undergone clonal expansion by week 6.

Sample: CD4+ or CD8+ T cells sorted from blood, taken in a trial of the OX40 agonist ivuxolimab. The J gene is TRBJ1-1, the V gene TRBV28; no clear D. This TCR was sampled from an adult with an advanced solid tumor such as melanoma, head and neck, liver or kidney cancer. CDR3 residues: CASILPDTTEAFF. The CDR3 coding sequence is TGTGCCAGCATCCTACCCGACACTACTGAAGCTTTCTTT.